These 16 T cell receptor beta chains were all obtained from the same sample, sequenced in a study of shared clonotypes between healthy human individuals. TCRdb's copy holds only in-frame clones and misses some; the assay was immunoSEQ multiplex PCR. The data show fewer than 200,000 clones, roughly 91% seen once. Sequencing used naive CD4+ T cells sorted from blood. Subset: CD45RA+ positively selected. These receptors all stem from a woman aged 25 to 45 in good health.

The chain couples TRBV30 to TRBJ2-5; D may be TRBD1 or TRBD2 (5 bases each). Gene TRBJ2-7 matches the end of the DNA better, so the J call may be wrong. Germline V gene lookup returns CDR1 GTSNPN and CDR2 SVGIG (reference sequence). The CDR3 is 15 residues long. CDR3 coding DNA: TGTGCCTGGAGTGTATACTGGGACCGCTCCTACGAGCAGTACTTC. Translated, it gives CAWSVYWDRSYEQYF.

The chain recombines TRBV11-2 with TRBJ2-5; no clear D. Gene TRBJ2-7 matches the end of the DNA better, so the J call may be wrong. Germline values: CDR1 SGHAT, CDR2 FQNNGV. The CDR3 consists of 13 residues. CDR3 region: CASSERRSYEQYF. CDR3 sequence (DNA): TGTGCCAGCAGCGAGAGAAGATCCTACGAGCAGTACTTC.

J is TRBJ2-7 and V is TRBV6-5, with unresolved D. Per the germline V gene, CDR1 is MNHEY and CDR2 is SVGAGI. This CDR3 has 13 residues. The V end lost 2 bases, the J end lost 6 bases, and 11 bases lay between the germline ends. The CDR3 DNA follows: TGTGCCAGCAGTTACGAGAACCGTGGCGAGCAGTACTTC. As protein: CASSYENRGEQYF.

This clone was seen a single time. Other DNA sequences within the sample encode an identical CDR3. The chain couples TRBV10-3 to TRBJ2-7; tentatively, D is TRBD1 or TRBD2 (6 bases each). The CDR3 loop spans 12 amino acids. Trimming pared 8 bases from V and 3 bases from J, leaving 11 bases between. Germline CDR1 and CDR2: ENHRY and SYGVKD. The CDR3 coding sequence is TGTGCCATCGGGGGGCGGAGCTACGAGCAGTACTTC. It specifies CAIGGRSYEQYF.

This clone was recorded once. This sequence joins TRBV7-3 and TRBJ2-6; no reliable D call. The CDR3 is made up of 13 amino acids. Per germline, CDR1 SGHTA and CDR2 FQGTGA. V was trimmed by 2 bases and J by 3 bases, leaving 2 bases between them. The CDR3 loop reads CASSLLGANVLTF. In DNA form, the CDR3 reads TGTGCCAGCAGCTTACTTGGGGCCAACGTCCTGACTTTC.

This chain's CDR3 is CASSSPDNQYF. As DNA, the CDR3 is TGTGCCAGCAGTTCCCCGGACAATCAGTACTTC. The V gene is TRBV28, the J gene TRBJ2-4; TRBD1 is a possible D gene (5 bases). Between the trimmed V and J ends, which lost 4 bases and 12 bases, there was a span of 10 bases. There are 11 residues in the CDR3. Per germline, CDR1 MDHEN and CDR2 SYDVKM.

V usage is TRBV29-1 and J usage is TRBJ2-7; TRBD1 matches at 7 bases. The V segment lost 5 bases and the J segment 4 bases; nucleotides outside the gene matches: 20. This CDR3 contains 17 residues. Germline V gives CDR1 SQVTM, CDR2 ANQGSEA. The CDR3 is CSVLPPRQGKRSYEQYF. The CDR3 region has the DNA TGCAGCGTTCTTCCACCTCGACAGGGAAAAAGGTCGTACGAGCAGTACTTC.

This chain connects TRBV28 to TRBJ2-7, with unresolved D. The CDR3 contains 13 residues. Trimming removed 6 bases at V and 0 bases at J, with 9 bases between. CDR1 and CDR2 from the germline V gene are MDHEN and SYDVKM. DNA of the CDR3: TGTGCCAGCAGCCCAATCGGCTCCTACGAGCAGTACTTC. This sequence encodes CASSPIGSYEQYF.

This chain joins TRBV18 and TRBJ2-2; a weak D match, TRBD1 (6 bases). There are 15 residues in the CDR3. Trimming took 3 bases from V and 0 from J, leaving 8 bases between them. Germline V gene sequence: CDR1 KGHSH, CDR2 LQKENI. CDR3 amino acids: CASSPQGTNTGELFF. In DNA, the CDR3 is TGTGCCAGCTCACCGCAGGGGACGAACACCGGGGAGCTGTTTTTT.

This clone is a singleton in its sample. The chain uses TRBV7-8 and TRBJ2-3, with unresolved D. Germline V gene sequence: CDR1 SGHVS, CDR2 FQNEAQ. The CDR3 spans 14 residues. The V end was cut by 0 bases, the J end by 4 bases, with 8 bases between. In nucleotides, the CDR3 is TGTGCCAGCAGCTTAGCGCTTGGTCCAGATACGCAGTATTTT. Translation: CASSLALGPDTQYF.

The CDR3 spells CASSFGGTGGTYEQYF. In nucleotides, the CDR3 is TGTGCCAGCAGCTTTGGCGGGACAGGGGGCACCTACGAGCAGTACTTC. This chain joins TRBV5-4 and TRBJ2-7; the match to TRBD1 covers 12 bases. With 2 bases clipped from V and 2 bases from J, the junction kept 5 bases outside the gene matches. The CDR3 covers 16 residues. Germline CDR1 SGHNT, CDR2 YYREEE (reference sequence).

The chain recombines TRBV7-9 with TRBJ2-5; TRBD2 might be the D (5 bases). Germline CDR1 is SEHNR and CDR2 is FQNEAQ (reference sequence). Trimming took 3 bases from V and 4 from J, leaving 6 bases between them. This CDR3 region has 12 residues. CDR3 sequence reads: CASSFEGETQYF. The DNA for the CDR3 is TGTGCCAGCAGCTTCGAGGGAGAGACCCAGTACTTC.

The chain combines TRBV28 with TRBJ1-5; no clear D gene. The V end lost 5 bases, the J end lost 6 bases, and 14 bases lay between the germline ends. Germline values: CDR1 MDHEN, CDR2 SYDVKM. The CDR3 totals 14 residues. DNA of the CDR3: TGTGCCAGCAGTAAAACGTCGGGAAGTCAGCCCCAGCATTTT. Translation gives CASSKTSGSQPQHF.

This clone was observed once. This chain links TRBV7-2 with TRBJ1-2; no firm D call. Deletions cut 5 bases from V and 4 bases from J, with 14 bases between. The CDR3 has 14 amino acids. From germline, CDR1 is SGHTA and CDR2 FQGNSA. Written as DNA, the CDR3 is TGTGCCAGCAGCACCCAAGGACGGATCTATGGCTACACCTTC. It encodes CASSTQGRIYGYTF. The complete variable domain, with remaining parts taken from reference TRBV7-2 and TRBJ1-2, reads GAGVSQSPSNKVTEKGKDVELRCDPISGHTALYWYRQSLGQGLEFLIYFQGNSAPDKSGLPSDRFSAERTGGSVSTLTIQRTQQEDSAVYLCASSTQGRIYGYTFGSGTRLTVV.

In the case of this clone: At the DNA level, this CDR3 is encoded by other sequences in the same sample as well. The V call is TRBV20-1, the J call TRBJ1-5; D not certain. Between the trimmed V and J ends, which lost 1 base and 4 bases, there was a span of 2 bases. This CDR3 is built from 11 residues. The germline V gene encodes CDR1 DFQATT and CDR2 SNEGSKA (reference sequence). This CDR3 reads CSARGNQPQHF. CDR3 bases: TGCAGTGCTAGAGGGAATCAGCCCCAGCATTTT.

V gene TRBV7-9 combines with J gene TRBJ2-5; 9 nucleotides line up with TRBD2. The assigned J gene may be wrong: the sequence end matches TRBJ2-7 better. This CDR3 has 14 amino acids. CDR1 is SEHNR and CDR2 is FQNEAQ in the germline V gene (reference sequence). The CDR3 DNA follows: TGTGCCAGCAGCTTGAGTAGCGGGAGCAACGAGCAGTACTTC. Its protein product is CASSLSSGSNEQYF.